Each of the 20 T cell receptor beta chains below was sequenced from the same sample in a study of control samples from healthy donors and cancer patients. Clones were read by immunoSEQ multiplex PCR, and TCRdb kept only the in-frame ones, dropping some. The sample lists over 70,000 clones, roughly nine tenths occurring once. Sequencing was performed on blood. The receptor source for this set is a woman aged 55-75 years in good health.

This clone was picked up one time. V gene TRBV7-9 combines with J gene TRBJ2-7, with D possibly called TRBD1 or TRBD2 (5 bases each). Germline loops: CDR1 SEHNR, CDR2 FQNEAQ (reference sequence). Between the trimmed V and J ends, which lost 8 bases and 0 bases, there was a span of 8 bases. The CDR3 has 12 amino acids. The CDR3 coding sequence is TGTGCCAGCCGGGACGACTCCTACGAGCAGTACTTC. It codes for CASRDDSYEQYF.

The CDR3 reads CASSRTGGEEGYTF. DNA of the CDR3: TGTGCCAGCAGTCGGACAGGGGGCGAGGAGGGCTACACCTTC. V usage is TRBV2 and J usage is TRBJ1-2, with 11 nucleotides matching TRBD1. The germline V gene encodes CDR1 SNHLY and CDR2 FYNNEI. The CDR3 consists of 14 residues. Unmatched junction bases numbered 7, after V lost 5 bases and J lost 8 bases.

The gene calls are TRBV7-2 and TRBJ2-1, with TRBD1 identical over 9 bases. The CDR3 totals 13 residues. With V trimmed by 4 bases and J by 7 bases, 2 bases remained unmatched. CDR1 and CDR2 (germline): SGHTA, FQGNSA. Here the CDR3 DNA reads TGTGCCAGCAGCTGGGACAGGGAGAATGAGCAGTTCTTC. Protein: CASSWDRENEQFF.

The genes are TRBV19 and TRBJ1-4; 9 nucleotides match TRBD1. The CDR3 spans 13 residues. From germline, CDR1 is LNHDA and CDR2 SQIVND (reference sequence). V lost 9 bases, J lost 7 bases, and 6 bases stayed unmatched. CDR3 amino acids: CASNGQGREKLFF. The CDR3 DNA reads TGTGCCAGCAACGGACAGGGGCGTGAAAAACTGTTTTTT.

V is TRBV12-3 or TRBV12-4 and J is TRBJ2-1; the match to TRBD2 covers 10 bases. The CDR3 sequence is 13 residues long. V shed 7 bases, J shed 9 bases, and the junction held 6 bases outside the gene matches. In DNA form, the CDR3 reads TGTGCCAGCAAAATAGCGGGGGGTACTGAGCAGTTCTTC. This translates into CASKIAGGTEQFF.

The chain has TRBV3-1 (or the pseudogene TRBV3-2) and TRBJ1-1; D is ambiguous. Trimming took 3 bases from V and 2 from J, leaving 10 bases between them. The CDR3 is 14 amino acids. Germline CDR1 and CDR2: LGHDT and YNNKEL (reference sequence). The CDR3 region is CASSHKFSNTEAFF. The DNA of the CDR3 is TGTGCCAGCAGCCACAAATTCTCTAACACTGAAGCTTTCTTT.

This clone was detected once. The genes are TRBV3-1 (or the pseudogene TRBV3-2) and TRBJ2-5; 9 bases agree with TRBD2. Germline trimming cut 5 bases from V and 1 base from J; bases unmatched to any gene: 5. In germline, CDR1 is LGHDT, CDR2 YNNKEL (reference sequence). This CDR3 is 15 amino acids long. The CDR3 DNA follows: TGTGCCAGCAGCAGTTTAGCGGGGGCCCAAGAGACCCAGTACTTC. Translated: CASSSLAGAQETQYF.

This clone was picked up a small number of times. The chain employs TRBV9 and TRBJ1-1; D is undetermined. This CDR3 has 13 residues. Germline CDR1 SGDLS, CDR2 YYNGEE. With 0 bases removed from V and 4 bases from J, the gap between germline ends came to 7 bases. The CDR3 is CASSVDSGTEAFF. CDR3 DNA sequence: TGTGCCAGCAGCGTAGATTCTGGCACTGAAGCTTTCTTT.

The chain carries TRBV21-1 and TRBJ2-7. TRBV21-1 is reported as a pseudogene. The CDR3 has 15 residues. The CDR3 protein is CASSKGQGPSAEQYF. CDR3 DNA: TGTGCCAGCAGCAAAGGTCAGGGACCCTCGGCCGAGCAGTACTTC.

The gene calls are TRBV9 and TRBJ2-3; TRBD1 aligns across 10 bases. Losses at the gene ends were 3 bases for V and 5 bases for J; bases not matched to a gene: 6. CDR3 size: 15 residues. Germline V gene sequence: CDR1 SGDLS, CDR2 YYNGEE. The CDR3 region has the DNA TGTGCCAGCAGCGCCTGGACAGGGGGTTTAGATACGCAGTATTTT. Translated: CASSAWTGGLDTQYF.

The chain links TRBV10-3 to TRBJ2-6; 9 bases align to TRBD1. The J segment lost 0 bases and the V segment lost 6 bases, leaving 6 bases of the junction unmatched. This CDR3 comprises 17 residues. Germline V lookup: CDR1 ENHRY, CDR2 SYGVKD. CDR3 loop: CAIRDGTGNSGANVLTF. The CDR3 region has the DNA TGTGCCATCAGGGACGGGACAGGGAACTCTGGGGCCAACGTCCTGACTTTC.

The chain recombines TRBV5-6 with TRBJ2-3; tentatively, D is TRBD2 (5 bases). Germline CDR1 reads SGHDT; CDR2 reads YYEEEE. This CDR3 region has 16 residues. The V end lost 1 base, the J end lost 0 bases, and 12 bases lay between the germline ends. CDR3: CASSLSARTSTDTQYF. In DNA form, the CDR3 reads TGTGCCAGCAGCTTGTCAGCGCGGACTAGCACAGATACGCAGTATTTT.

This chain uses TRBV19 with TRBJ1-6; 10 nucleotides agree with TRBD1. With 5 bases clipped from V and 9 bases from J, the junction kept 7 bases outside the gene matches. In germline, CDR1 is LNHDA, CDR2 SQIVND (reference sequence). This CDR3 region has 15 residues. CDR3 sequence: CASSPPGQGSSPLHF. The CDR3 region has the DNA TGTGCCAGTAGTCCTCCGGGACAGGGGAGTTCACCCCTCCACTTT.

A note on this clone: Different DNA sequences within this sample yield the same CDR3. The chain recombines TRBV11-2 with TRBJ1-2; D may be TRBD1 (6 bases). Germline V gene lookup returns CDR1 SGHAT and CDR2 FQNNGV. There are 18 residues in the CDR3. With 1 base removed from V and 0 bases from J, the gap between germline ends came to 18 bases. The CDR3 coding sequence is TGTGCCAGCAGCTTAGGGGTGGGGGGCCCGCAAGCTAACTATGGCTACACCTTC. Encoded protein: CASSLGVGGPQANYGYTF. Variable domain in full (rest from reference TRBV11-2 and TRBJ1-2): EAGVAQSPRYKIIEKRQSVAFWCNPISGHATLYWYQQILGQGPKLLIQFQNNGVVDDSQLPKDRFSAERLKGVDSTLKIQPAKLEDSAVYLCASSLGVGGPQANYGYTFGSGTRLTVV.

The chain has TRBV9 and TRBJ2-4; 8 nucleotides agree with TRBD1. CDR3 size: 18 residues. Germline V gene sequence: CDR1 SGDLS, CDR2 YYNGEE. V was pared by 4 bases and J by 0 bases, with 12 bases of the junction left unmatched. As DNA, the CDR3 is TGTGCCAGCAGCCAGACAGGGGCTACGGACCTAGCCAAAAACATTCAGTACTTC. Translating it yields CASSQTGATDLAKNIQYF.

CDR3 DNA sequence: TGTGCCAGTAGTAAGCGGACTAGCGGGGGCCGCACAGATACGCAGTATTTT. This gives the protein CASSKRTSGGRTDTQYF. The gene calls are TRBV19 and TRBJ2-3, with TRBD2 identical over 13 bases. Per the germline V gene, CDR1 is LNHDA and CDR2 is SQIVND (reference sequence). V lost 4 bases, J lost 1 base, and 5 bases stayed unmatched. The CDR3 consists of 17 residues.

The V and J genes are TRBV15 and TRBJ2-7; 9 bases fit TRBD1. Unmatched junction bases numbered 3, after V lost 0 bases and J lost 9 bases. This CDR3 region has 13 residues. Germline V gives CDR1 LNHNV, CDR2 YYDKDF (reference sequence). This CDR3 is CATSRDRDRAQYF. The CDR3 DNA is TGTGCCACCAGCAGAGACCGGGACAGGGCGCAGTACTTC.

This chain joins TRBV3-1 (or the pseudogene TRBV3-2) and TRBJ2-3; D is perhaps TRBD1 or TRBD2 (7 bases each). CDR1 and CDR2 (germline): LGHDT, YNNKEL (reference sequence). The V end was cut by 5 bases, the J end by 1 base, with 13 bases between. CDR3 length: 15 amino acids. The CDR3 DNA sequence: TGTGCCAGCAGCACTGCAGGGGGGGGCACAGATACGCAGTATTTT. It encodes CASSTAGGGTDTQYF.

The chain is built from TRBV28 and TRBJ2-3; possible D gene TRBD2, 5 bases. Trimming took 5 bases from V and 0 from J, leaving 18 bases between them. CDR1 MDHEN and CDR2 SYDVKM come from the germline V gene. This CDR3 has 17 amino acids. The CDR3 here is CASSPRSGSTSTDTQYF. The CDR3 nucleotides read TGTGCCAGCAGTCCCCGATCGGGGAGTACTAGCACAGATACGCAGTATTTT. Looking up the rest from reference TRBV28 and TRBJ2-3 gives the full variable domain: DVKVTQSSRYLVKRTGEKVFLECVQDMDHENMFWYRQDPGLGLRLIYFSYDVKMKEKGDIPEGYSVSREKKERFSLILESASTNQTSMYLCASSPRSGSTSTDTQYFGPGTRLTVL.

The J gene is TRBJ2-1, the V gene TRBV27; 8 nucleotides match TRBD1. This CDR3 is built from 15 residues. J lost 9 bases, V lost 5 bases, and 12 bases had no gene match. Per the germline V gene, CDR1 is MNHEY and CDR2 is SMNVEV (reference sequence). The CDR3 region is CASSPGQGPTGEQFF. Here the CDR3 DNA reads TGTGCCAGCAGTCCTGGACAGGGACCTACTGGTGAGCAGTTCTTC.